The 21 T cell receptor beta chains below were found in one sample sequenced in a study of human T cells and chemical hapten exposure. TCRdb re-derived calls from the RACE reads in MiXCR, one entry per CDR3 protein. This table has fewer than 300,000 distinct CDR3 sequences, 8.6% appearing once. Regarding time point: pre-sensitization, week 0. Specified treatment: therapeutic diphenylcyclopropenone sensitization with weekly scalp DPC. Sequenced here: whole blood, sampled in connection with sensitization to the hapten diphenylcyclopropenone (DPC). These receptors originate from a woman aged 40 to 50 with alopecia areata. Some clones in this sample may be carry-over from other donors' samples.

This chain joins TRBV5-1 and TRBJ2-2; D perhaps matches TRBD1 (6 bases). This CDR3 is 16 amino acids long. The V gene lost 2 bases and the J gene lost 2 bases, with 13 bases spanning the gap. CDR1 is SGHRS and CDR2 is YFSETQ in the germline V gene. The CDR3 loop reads CASSFSGTPNTGELFF. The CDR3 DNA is TGCGCCAGCAGCTTTTCCGGGACACCAAACACCGGGGAGCTGTTTTTT.

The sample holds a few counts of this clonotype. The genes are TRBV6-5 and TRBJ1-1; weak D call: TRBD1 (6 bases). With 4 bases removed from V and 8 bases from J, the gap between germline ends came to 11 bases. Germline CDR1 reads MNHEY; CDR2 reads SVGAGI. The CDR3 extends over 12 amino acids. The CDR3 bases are TGTGCCAGCAGTTTACAGGGAGGCGAAGCTTTCTTT. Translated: CASSLQGGEAFF.

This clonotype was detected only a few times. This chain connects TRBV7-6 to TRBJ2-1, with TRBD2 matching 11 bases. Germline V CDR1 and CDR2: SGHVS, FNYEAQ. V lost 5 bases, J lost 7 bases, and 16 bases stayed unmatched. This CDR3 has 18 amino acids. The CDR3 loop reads CASSARLAGSNRANEQFF. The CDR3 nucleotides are TGTGCCAGCAGCGCGCGACTAGCGGGATCGAATCGGGCTAATGAGCAGTTCTTC.

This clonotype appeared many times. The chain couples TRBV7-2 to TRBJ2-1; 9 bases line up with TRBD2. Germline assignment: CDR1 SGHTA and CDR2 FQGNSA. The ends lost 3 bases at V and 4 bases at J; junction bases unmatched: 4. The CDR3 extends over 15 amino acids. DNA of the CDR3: TGTGCCAGCAGCTTCACTAGCGGGCCTTACAATGAGCAGTTCTTC. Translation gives CASSFTSGPYNEQFF.

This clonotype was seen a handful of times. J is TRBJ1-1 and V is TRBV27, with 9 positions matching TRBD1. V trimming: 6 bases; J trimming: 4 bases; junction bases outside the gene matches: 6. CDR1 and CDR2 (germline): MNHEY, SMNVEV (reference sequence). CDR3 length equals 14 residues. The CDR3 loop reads CASSEQGAGTEAFF. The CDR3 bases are TGTGCCAGCAGCGAACAGGGGGCTGGCACTGAAGCTTTCTTT.

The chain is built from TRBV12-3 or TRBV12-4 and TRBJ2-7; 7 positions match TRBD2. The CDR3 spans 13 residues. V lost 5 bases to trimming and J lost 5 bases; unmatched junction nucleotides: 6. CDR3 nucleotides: TGTGCCAGCAGTGGGGGGGAGTCCCACGAGCAGTACTTC. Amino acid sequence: CASSGGESHEQYF.

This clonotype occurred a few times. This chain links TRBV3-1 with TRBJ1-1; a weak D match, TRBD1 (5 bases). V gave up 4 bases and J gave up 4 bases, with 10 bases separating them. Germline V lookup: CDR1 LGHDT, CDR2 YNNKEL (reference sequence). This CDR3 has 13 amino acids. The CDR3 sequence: CASSPGGLTEAFF. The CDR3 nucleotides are TGTGCCAGCAGCCCGGGGGGTCTCACTGAAGCTTTCTTT.

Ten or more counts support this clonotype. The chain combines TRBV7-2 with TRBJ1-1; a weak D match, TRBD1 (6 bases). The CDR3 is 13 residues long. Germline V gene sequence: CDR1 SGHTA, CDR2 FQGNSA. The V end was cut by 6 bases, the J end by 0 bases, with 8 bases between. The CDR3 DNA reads TGTGCCAGCAGAACAGGGATGAACACTGAAGCTTTCTTT. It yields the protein CASRTGMNTEAFF.

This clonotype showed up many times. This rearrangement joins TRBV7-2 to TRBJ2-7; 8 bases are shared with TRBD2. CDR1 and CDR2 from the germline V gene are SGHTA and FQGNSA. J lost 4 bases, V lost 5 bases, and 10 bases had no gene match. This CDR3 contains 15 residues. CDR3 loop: CASSAGSGSEYEQYF. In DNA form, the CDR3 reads TGTGCCAGCAGCGCCGGCAGCGGGAGCGAGTACGAGCAGTACTTC.

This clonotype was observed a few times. CDR3 sequence reads: CSARASGRRGPDTQYF. CDR3 DNA: TGCAGTGCTAGGGCTAGCGGACGCAGAGGTCCAGATACGCAGTATTTT. V gene TRBV20-1 combines with J gene TRBJ2-3; 7 bases map to TRBD2. The CDR3 extends over 16 amino acids. V lost 3 bases to trimming and J lost 4 bases; unmatched junction nucleotides: 13. From germline, CDR1 is DFQATT and CDR2 SNEGSKA (reference sequence).

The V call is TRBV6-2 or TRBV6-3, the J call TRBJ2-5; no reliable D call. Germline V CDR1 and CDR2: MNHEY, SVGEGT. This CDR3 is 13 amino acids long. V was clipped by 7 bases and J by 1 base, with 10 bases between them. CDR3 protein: CASNRNLQETQYF. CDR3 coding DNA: TGTGCCAGCAACCGGAATCTCCAAGAGACCCAGTACTTC.

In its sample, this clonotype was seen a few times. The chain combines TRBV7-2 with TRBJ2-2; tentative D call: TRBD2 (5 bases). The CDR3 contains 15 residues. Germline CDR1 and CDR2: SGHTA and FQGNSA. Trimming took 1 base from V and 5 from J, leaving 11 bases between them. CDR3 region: CASSLDLGGTGELFF. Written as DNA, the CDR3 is TGTGCCAGCAGCTTAGACTTAGGCGGGACCGGGGAGCTGTTTTTT. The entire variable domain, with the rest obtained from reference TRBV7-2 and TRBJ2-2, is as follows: GAGVSQSPSNKVTEKGKDVELRCDPISGHTALYWYRQSLGQGLEFLIYFQGNSAPDKSGLPSDRFSAERTGGSVSTLTIQRTQQEDSAVYLCASSLDLGGTGELFFGEGSRLTVL.

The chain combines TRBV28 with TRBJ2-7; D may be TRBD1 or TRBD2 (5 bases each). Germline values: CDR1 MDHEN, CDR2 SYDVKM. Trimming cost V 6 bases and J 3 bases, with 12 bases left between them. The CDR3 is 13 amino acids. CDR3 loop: CASRPGRGYEQYF. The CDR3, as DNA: TGTGCCAGCAGGCCGGGACGGGGCTACGAGCAGTACTTC.

CDR3 sequence reads: CSARAASGFTEQYF. The DNA of the CDR3 is TGCAGTGCTAGAGCAGCGTCGGGTTTTACGGAGCAGTACTTC. V is TRBV20-1 and J is TRBJ2-7; D remains unclear. Trimming left V 1 base short and J 7 bases short, with 17 bases between. The length of the CDR3 is 14 residues. The germline V gene encodes CDR1 DFQATT and CDR2 SNEGSKA (reference sequence).

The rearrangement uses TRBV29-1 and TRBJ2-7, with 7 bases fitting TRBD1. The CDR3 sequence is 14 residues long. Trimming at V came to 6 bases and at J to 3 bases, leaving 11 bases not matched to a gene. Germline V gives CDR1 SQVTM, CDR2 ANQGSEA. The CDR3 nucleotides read TGCAGCGTCTGCTCCGGGACAGAGGGCTACGAGCAGTACTTC. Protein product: CSVCSGTEGYEQYF.

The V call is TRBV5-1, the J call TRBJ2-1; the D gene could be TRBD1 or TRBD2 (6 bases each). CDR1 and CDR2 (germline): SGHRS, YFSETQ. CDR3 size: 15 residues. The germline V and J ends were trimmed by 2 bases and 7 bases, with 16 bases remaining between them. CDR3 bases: TGCGCCAGCAGCTTCGCGTTTCAGGGGAGGAATGAGCAGTTCTTC. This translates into CASSFAFQGRNEQFF.

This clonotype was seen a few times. The CDR3 protein is CASKGTYEQYF. For the CDR3, the DNA is TGTGCCAGCAAGGGTACTTACGAGCAGTACTTC. The chain recombines TRBV28 with TRBJ2-7; D is undetermined. Per the germline V gene, CDR1 is MDHEN and CDR2 is SYDVKM. Trimming took off 7 bases at V and 4 bases at J, with 8 bases between the two ends. The CDR3 length is 11 residues.

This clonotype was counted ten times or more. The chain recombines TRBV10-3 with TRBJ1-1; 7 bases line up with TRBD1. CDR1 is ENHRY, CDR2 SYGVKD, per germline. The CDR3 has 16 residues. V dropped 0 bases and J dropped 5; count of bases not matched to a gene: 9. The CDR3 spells CAISESMVRGGTEAFF. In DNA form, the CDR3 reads TGTGCCATCAGTGAGTCGATGGTCAGGGGGGGAACTGAAGCTTTCTTT.

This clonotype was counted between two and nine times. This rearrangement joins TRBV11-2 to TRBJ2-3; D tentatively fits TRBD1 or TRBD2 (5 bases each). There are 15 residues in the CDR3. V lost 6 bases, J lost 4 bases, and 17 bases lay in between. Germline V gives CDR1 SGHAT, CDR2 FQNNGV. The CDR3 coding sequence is TGTGCCAGCAGGGAGTGGGCTAGCAGGGCAGATACGCAGTATTTT. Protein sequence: CASREWASRADTQYF. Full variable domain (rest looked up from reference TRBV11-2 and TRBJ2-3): EAGVAQSPRYKIIEKRQSVAFWCNPISGHATLYWYQQILGQGPKLLIQFQNNGVVDDSQLPKDRFSAERLKGVDSTLKIQPAKLEDSAVYLCASREWASRADTQYFGPGTRLTVL.

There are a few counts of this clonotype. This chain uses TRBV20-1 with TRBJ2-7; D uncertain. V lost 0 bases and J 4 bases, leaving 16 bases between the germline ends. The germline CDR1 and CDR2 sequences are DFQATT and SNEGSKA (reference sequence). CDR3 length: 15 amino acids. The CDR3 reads CSARDLATVVYEQYF. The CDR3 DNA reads TGCAGTGCTAGAGATTTAGCCACCGTGGTGTACGAGCAGTACTTC.

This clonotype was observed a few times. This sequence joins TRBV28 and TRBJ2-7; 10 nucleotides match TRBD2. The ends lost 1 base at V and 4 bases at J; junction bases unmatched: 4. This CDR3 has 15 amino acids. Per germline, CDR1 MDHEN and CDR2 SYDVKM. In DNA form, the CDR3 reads TGTGCCAGCAGTTTATCGCTTAGCGGGAGGTACGAGCAGTACTTC. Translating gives CASSLSLSGRYEQYF.